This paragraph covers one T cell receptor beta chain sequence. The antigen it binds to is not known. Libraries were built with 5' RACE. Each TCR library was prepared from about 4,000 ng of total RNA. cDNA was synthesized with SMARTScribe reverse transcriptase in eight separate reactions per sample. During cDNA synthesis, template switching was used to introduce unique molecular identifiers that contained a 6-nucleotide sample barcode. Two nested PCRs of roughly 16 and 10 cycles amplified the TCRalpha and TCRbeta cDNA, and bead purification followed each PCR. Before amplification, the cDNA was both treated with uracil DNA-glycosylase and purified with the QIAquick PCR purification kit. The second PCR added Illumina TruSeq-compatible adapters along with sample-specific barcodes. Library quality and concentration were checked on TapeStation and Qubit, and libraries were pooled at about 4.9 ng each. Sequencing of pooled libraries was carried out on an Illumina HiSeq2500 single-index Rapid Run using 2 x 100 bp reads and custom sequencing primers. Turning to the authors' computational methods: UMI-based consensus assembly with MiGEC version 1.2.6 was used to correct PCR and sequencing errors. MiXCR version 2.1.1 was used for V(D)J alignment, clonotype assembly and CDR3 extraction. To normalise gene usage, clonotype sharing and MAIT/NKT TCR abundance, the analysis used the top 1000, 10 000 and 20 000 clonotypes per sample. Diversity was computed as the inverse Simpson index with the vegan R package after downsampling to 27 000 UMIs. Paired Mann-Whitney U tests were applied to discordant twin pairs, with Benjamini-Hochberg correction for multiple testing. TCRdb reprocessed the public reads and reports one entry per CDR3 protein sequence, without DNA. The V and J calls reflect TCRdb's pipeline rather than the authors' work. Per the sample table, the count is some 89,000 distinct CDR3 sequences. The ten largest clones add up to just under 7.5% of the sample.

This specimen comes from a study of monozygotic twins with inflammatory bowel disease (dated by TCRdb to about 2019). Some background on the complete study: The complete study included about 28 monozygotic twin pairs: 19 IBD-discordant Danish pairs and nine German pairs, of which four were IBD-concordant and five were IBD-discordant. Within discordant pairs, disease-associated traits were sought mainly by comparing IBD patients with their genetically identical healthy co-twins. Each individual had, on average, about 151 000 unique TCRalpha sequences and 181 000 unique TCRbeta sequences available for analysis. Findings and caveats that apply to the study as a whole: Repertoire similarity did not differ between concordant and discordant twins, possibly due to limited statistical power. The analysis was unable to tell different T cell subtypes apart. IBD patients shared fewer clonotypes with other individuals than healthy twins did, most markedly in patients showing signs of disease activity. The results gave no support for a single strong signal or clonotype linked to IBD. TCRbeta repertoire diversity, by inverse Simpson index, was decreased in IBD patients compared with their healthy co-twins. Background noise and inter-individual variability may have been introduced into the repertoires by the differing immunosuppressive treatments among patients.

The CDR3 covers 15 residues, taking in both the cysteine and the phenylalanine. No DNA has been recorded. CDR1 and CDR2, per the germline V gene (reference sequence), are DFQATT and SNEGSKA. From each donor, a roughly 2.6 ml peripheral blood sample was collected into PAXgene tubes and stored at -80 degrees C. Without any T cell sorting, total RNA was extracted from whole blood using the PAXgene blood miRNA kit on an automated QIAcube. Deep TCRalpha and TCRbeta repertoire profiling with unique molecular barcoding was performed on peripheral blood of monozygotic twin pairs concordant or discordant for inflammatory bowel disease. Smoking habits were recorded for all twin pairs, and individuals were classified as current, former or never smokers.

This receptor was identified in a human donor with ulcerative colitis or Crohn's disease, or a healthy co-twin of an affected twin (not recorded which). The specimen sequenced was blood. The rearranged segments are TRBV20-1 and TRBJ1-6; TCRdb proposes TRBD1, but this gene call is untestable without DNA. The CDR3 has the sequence CSALRTGGGNSPLHF.